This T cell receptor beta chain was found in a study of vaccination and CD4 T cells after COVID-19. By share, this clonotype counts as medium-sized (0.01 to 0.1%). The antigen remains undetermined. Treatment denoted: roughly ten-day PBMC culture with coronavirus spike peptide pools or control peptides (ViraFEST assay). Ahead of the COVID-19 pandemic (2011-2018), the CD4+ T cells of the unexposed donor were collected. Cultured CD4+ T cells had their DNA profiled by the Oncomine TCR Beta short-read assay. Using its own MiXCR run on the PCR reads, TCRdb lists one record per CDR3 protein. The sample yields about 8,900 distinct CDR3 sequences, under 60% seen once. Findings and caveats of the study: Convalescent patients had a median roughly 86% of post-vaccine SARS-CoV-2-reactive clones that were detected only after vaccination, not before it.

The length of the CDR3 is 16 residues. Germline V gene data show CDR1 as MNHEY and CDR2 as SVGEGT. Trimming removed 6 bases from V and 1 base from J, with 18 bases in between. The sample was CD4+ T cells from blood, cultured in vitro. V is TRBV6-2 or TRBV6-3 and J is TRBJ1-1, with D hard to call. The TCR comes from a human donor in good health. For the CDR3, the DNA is TGTGCCAGCAGCCCCGGCCCGCCGAGAGAGAACACTGAAGCTTTCTTT. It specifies CASSPGPPRENTEAFF.